This TCR beta chain was captured by sequencing in a study of blood T cell repertoires in COVID-19. Study at large: Samples of COVID-19 (acute and convalescent) were obtained from the United States, Italy and Spain.

Method: immunoSEQ multiplex PCR; TCRdb's copy keeps in-frame clones and lacks some. Of 200,000 to 300,000 clones detected, roughly 86% appear once; the ten largest clones hold less than 3%. Individuals drawn from 24 US areas were roughly 18 to 100 years old. This CDR3 region has 12 residues. Trimming cost V 6 bases and J 7 bases, with 12 bases left between them. The rearrangement joins TRBV12-3 or TRBV12-4 to TRBJ1-2; D not certain. This sequence was found in a woman under 30 who had recovered from COVID-19. The sequencing sample was made of PBMCs or T cells enriched from blood (not recorded which). The CDR3 DNA follows: TGTGCCAGCAGCCCTGTCTATCTTGGCTACACCTTC. Translated, it gives CASSPVYLGYTF.